This T cell receptor beta chain was documented in a study of T cell repertoires in cytomegalovirus infection (dated by TCRdb to the late 2010s). For the study in its entirety: The HLA type of each donor mattered for the analysis, because public TCR beta signatures pointed to carriage of CMV infection along with the matching HLA type. Results and caveats for the whole study, not just this receptor: The ex vivo response was dominated by HLA-C-restricted CMV-specific TCR beta clonotypes, which also provided the single most frequent clonotype in two of eight donors. Carriers of CMV infection plus the relevant HLA type were discriminated by the cumulative frequency of public TCR beta family members in the study cohort and in an independent approximately 340-donor cohort.

Instrument on record: Illumina HiSeq 1500. TCRdb reprocessed the public reads (quality trimming at Q25 with fastp, clone calling with MiXCR) and kept in-frame beta chains. Rows matching on CDR3 protein sequence are summarized as one entry with the most common DNA and genes. The sample yields 65,000 to 90,000 distinct CDR3 sequences; roughly 3.6% were counted once. 3.5% to 6% of the sample goes to the ten largest clones. This clonotype was seen repeatedly, ten times or more. Its target antigen remains unknown. No base qualities exist here, and no much larger clone lies one base off it. As encoded in the germline V gene, CDR1 is MNHEY while CDR2 is SVGAGI. Spanning cysteine to phenylalanine, the CDR3 consists of 14 amino acids. Only the CDR3 portion is preserved as DNA: 42 bases, with reading frame beginning at the first base. V has 5 bases trimmed and J has 3 bases trimmed; junction bases matching no gene number 5.

The chain couples TRBV6-5 to TRBJ2-7, with 9 central nucleotides matching TRBD1. The material sequenced was PBMCs. The origin of this receptor is a human donor in good health (CMV status not recorded). Some clones in this sample may be carry-over from other donors' samples. The sequenced DNA: TGTGCCAGCAGTAACCGGGACAGGGTCTACGAGCAGTACTTC. Its coded protein is CASSNRDRVYEQYF.